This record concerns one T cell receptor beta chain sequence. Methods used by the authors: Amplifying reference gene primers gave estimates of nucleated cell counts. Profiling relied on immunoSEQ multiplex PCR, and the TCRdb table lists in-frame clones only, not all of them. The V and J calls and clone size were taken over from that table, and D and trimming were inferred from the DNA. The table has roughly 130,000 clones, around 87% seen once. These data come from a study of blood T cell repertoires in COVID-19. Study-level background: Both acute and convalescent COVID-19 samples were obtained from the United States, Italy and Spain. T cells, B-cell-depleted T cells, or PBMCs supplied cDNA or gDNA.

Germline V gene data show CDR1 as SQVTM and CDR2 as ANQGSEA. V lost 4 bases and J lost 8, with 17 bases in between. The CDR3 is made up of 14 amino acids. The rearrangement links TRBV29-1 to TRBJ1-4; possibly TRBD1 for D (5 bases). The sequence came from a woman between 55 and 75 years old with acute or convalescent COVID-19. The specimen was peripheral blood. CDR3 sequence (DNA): TGCAGCGTTGGGGCGGGGCCGGGGGGGGAAAAACTGTTTTTT. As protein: CSVGAGPGGEKLFF.